This T cell receptor beta chain was profiled in a study of Tregs in tolerant kidney transplant recipients. The overall study: FACS sorting followed a 6-day coculture of CFSE-labeled recipient PBMCs with irradiated graft donor PBMCs.

By share, this clone ranks as medium-sized. Its antigen is undetermined. CDR3 size: 13 residues. Germline CDR1 KGHSH, CDR2 LQKENI. Trimming pared 6 bases from V and 5 bases from J, leaving 13 bases between. Overall study results and limits: Few patients were studied, so findings need validation in larger groups. Biological reproducibility was not directly addressed in this study. Tregs expanded with activated donor B cells seemed most donor-specific.

Libraries were prepared by immunoSEQ multiplex PCR; TCRdb keeps only in-frame clonotypes and omits some of them. This sample yields about 8,600 clones, of which approximately 46% are seen a single time; about 5.2% belongs to the top ten. The chain carries TRBV18 and TRBJ2-5; no clear D. The receptor was derived from a human donor in good health. The sequencing sample was made of CD4+ T cells from blood cultured with allogeneic cells. Here the CDR3 reads CASSPVDRETQYF. CDR3 nucleotides: TGTGCCAGCTCGCCCGTCGACCGGGAGACCCAGTACTTC.